A single T cell receptor beta chain is shown here with its context. Its cognate antigen has yet to be identified. No much larger clone is present one base from it, and per-base qualities are unavailable. The CDR3 runs 14 residues from the cysteine to the phenylalanine. Of the read, only the CDR3 DNA is kept; its 42 bases are in frame from base 1. Via the germline V gene (reference sequence), CDR1 is SEHNR and CDR2 FQNEAQ. Deletion took 5 bases off V and 2 bases off J, with a span of 12 bases between the germline ends. For repertoire sequencing, TCR beta CDR3 regions were amplified from RNA transcripts. HTBI primers and the Qiagen OneStep RT-PCR kit were used in a first-round RT-PCR, which was followed by a second-round multiplex PCR, size selection and purification. Libraries were sequenced paired-end with 100 bp reads on an Illumina HiSeq2000. Under the source paper's analysis protocol: SOAPnuke was used for read processing, and reads with adapters, uncalled bases, a mean Phred below 15, or no exact constant-primer or identifier match were discarded. COPE v1.2.5 was used to merge high-quality paired reads. Clonotypes were defined as unique nucleotide sequences and were aligned to IMGT TRB V, D and J references using MiTCR v1.1. The analysis was limited to V-J combinations with a frequency above 0.0001, which together covered approximately 99% of the repertoires. For each V-J combination, a TCR clonal expansion and chaos score was defined as F50 clonal expansion divided by the chaos observed in the TCRdist matrix. Welch's t-statistics and random forest were used to reduce the features to about a dozen V-J combinations, which were then used as input to a naive Bayes classifier. Thyroid-blood repertoire similarity was quantified with the Morisita-Horn index. Using fastp trimming at Q25 and MiXCR clonotype assembly, TCRdb reanalyzed the public sequencing data and kept in-frame beta chains. Records with the same CDR3 protein are collapsed into one entry carrying the most frequent genes and DNA. TCRdb's processing, not the study's, gives the V and J calls here. For this sample there are 500,000 to 600,000 distinct CDR3 sequences; under 45% appear just once. The ten most abundant clones make up approximately 4.1% of the sample.

The sample originates from a study of Graves' ophthalmopathy and Graves' hyperthyroidism (dated 2018 in TCRdb). Concerning the study at large: Stable hyperthyroidism was defined as no progression to ophthalmopathy within 18 months of follow-up. To explore V-J signatures distinguishing ophthalmopathy from hyperthyroidism, a discovery set of more than 95 patients (roughly 45 ophthalmopathy, 55 to 60 stable hyperthyroidism) was enrolled. For independent validation, a separate cohort was made up of 18 hyperthyroidism patients plus 17 patients who later progressed from hyperthyroidism to ophthalmopathy. In total, under 150 blood samples were TCR-sequenced: 40 to 45 ophthalmopathy, some 75 hyperthyroidism and around 17 hyperthyroidism-to-ophthalmopathy patients. T-cell repertoires of thyroid tissue and blood were compared in more than five hyperthyroidism patients. To tell Graves' ophthalmopathy apart from Graves' hyperthyroidism, and to predict which patients would progress to ophthalmopathy, the study relied on TCR beta repertoire signatures. Following sample collection, hyperthyroidism patients were given methimazole at a starting dose of 30 mg daily, and ophthalmopathy patients were given high-dose intravenous methylprednisolone.

Hyperthyroidism patients were newly diagnosed, were aged 18 to 65 years, and had a disease duration under 2 months. Patients were excluded if they had other autoimmune diseases, uncontrolled infections, pregnancy or lactation. Diagnosis was based on clinical symptoms, serum thyroxine, TRAb, thyroid ultrasound and orbital computed tomography. Total RNA was extracted using Trizol reagent, and RNA quality was checked on an Agilent 2100 Bioanalyzer. The research as a whole found: Among expanded thyroid clonotypes with frequency above 0.001, most also showed up in blood, which suggests that blood repertoires may reflect the thyroid immune response. In cross-validation, the 13-signature model distinguished ophthalmopathy from stable hyperthyroidism with approximately 88% sensitivity and around 81% specificity, and in the test set the corresponding values were approximately 80% and 75%. No statistical method was used to set the sample size in advance, and the investigators knew which group each participant was assigned to. In validation, the model predicted ophthalmopathy progression with roughly 68% sensitivity and roughly 72% specificity; more than ten predicted patients were CT-confirmed with GO in a median of approximately six months.

This receptor was taken from an adult man with Graves' hyperthyroidism. Specimen: peripheral blood or thyroid tissue (not recorded which). The rearranged chain carries TRBV7-9 and TRBJ2-5, with TRBD1 tentatively as D gene (5 bases match). The CDR3 protein sequence reads: CASSVGAAQETQYF. Here is the DNA: TGTGCCAGCAGCGTAGGGGCGGCTCAAGAGACCCAGTACTTC.